This T cell receptor (beta chain) was observed in a study of type 1 regulatory T cells. In TCRdb, the reads were re-called with MiXCR into one record per CDR3 protein. The sample includes more than 60,000 distinct CDR3 sequences, almost 50% of them seen just once. V lost 4 bases and J lost 6, with 26 bases in between. CDR3 length: 18 residues. The germline CDR1 and CDR2 sequences are LGHNT and FRNRAP. This clonotype was seen once. Its target is not known. Sequencing used cultured non-Tr1 T cells, either the whole culture or a sorted T cell fraction (not recorded which). The receptor was derived from a human donor in good health. The chain couples TRBV12-5 to TRBJ2-3, with D maybe TRBD2 (5 bases). CDR3 in amino acids: CASGSPAMIASSSDTQYF. The CDR3 coding sequence is TGTGCTAGTGGTTCCCCCGCAATGATAGCTAGCAGTTCCGATACGCAGTATTTT. Together with reference TRBV12-5 and TRBJ2-3, the CDR3 gives the full variable domain: DARVTQTPRHKVTEMGQEVTMRCQPILGHNTVFWYRQTMMQGLELLAYFRNRAPLDDSGMPKDRFSAEMPDATLATLKIQPSEPRDSAVYFCASGSPAMIASSSDTQYFGPGTRLTVL.